This T cell receptor (beta chain) comes out of a study of shared clonotypes between healthy human individuals. Study-level findings and limits: On the whole, naive subsets had larger estimated richness than memory subsets had. Only a few donors were included, so the genetic and exposure-history diversity represented was limited.

Assay: immunoSEQ multiplex PCR; the TCRdb copy retains only in-frame clones and omits some. This table holds approximately 530,000 clones, 90% to 96% found once. The donors, healthy adults who were HIV-negative, had experienced no recent acute infections or vaccinations. As concerns this clone: Its cognate antigen is unknown.

V was pared by 4 bases and J by 5 bases, with 5 bases of the junction left unmatched. Looked up from germline, CDR1 is SGHNT and CDR2 is YYREEE (reference sequence). The CDR3 has 16 amino acids. Sequencing was done on a sample of naive CD4+ T cells sorted from blood. Regarding subset: CD45RA+ positively selected. The origin of this receptor is a woman younger than 45 in good health. This chain links TRBV5-4 with TRBJ2-3, with 15 bases lining up with TRBD2. The CDR3 here is CASSLGLAGGLDTQYF. As DNA, the CDR3 is TGTGCCAGCAGCCTGGGACTAGCGGGAGGTTTAGATACGCAGTATTTT.